This is a list of T cell receptor beta chains from one sample in a study of blood T cell repertoires in COVID-19. Libraries were prepared by immunoSEQ multiplex PCR; TCRdb keeps only in-frame clonotypes and omits some of them. Found here are 250,000 to 300,000 clones, 65% to 90% of them singletons; the top ten hold about 14%. Material: PBMCs or T cells enriched from blood (not recorded which). These receptors all stem from a man aged 18-30 years who had recovered from COVID-19. The CDR3 runs from the conserved cysteine through the conserved F or W. The order of the fields is D gene, J gene, clone size, V gene, CDR3 DNA, CDR3 protein. D genes are given only for firm matches. Expanded clones get a size class; other rows say once, few or many, or leave the size out.

NA TRBJ1-4 NA TRBV3-1/TRBV3-2 TGTGCCAGCAGCCAAGGGGGAGGGCATAATGAAAAACTGTTTTTT CASSQGGGHNEKLFF
NA TRBJ2-7 once TRBV30 TGTGCCTGGAGTTTCGGGTACCCCCCGGAGCAGTACTTC CAWSFGYPPEQYF
TRBD2 TRBJ2-3 NA TRBV5-1 TGCGCCAGCAGGACTAGCGATTTAGATACGCAGTATTTT CASRTSDLDTQYF
TRBD1 TRBJ2-2 NA TRBV11-2 TGTGCCAGCAGCTCGACAATGGAGACAGGGGCGACCGGGGAGCTGTTTTTT CASSSTMETGATGELFF
NA TRBJ2-2 NA TRBV7-9 TGTGCCAGCAGCTTAGAACTCATACCGCTAGAGGGGAACACCGGGGAGCTGTTTTTT CASSLELIPLEGNTGELFF
TRBD2 TRBJ2-3 once TRBV11-2 TGTGCCAGCAGTTCAGGAGTGACTAGCGGGAGGGCAGATACGCAGTATTTT CASSSGVTSGRADTQYF
TRBD1 TRBJ2-1 NA TRBV10-3 TGTGCCATCAGGAGGGGGACAGGGGCTAGCGGCCGCGGGAGCTCCTACAATGAGCAGTTCTTC CAIRRGTGASGRGSSYNEQFF
NA TRBJ1-5 NA TRBV10-1 TGCGCCAGCAAGGAAGCAGGGGAAAGAAGCCAGCCCCAGCATTTT CASKEAGERSQPQHF
NA TRBJ1-4 NA TRBV5-1 TGCGCCAGCAGCTTGGTGACAGATGATGAAAAACTGTTTTTT CASSLVTDDEKLFF
NA TRBJ1-4 NA TRBV30 TGTGCCTGCCACCGGGAGAATGAAAAACTGTTTTTT CACHRENEKLFF
TRBD1 TRBJ2-4 NA TRBV6-1 TGTGCCAGCAGTGAGACAGGGGGCCCTTTGGACATTCAGTACTTC CASSETGGPLDIQYF
NA TRBJ1-6 NA TRBV6-5 TGTGCCAGCAGTTACTCTCTGAGCTCCTATAATTCACCCCTCCACTTT CASSYSLSSYNSPLHF
NA TRBJ1-1 NA TRBV24-1 TGTGCCACCAGTGATAAAGGGGCTCCCGGCACTGAAGCTTTCTTT CATSDKGAPGTEAFF
NA TRBJ1-4 NA TRBV11-2 TGTGCCAGCCGTCGGGGTGAAAAACTGTTTTTT CASRRGEKLFF
NA TRBJ1-2 NA TRBV7-8 TGTGCCAGCAGCCACGGTCTAGGCTATGGCTACACCTTC CASSHGLGYGYTF
NA TRBJ2-3 NA TRBV2 TGTGCCAGCAGGGAACTAGACGATACGCAGTATTTT CASRELDDTQYF
NA TRBJ1-6 NA TRBV2 TGTGCCACCCAAGCGGTTGGGTACGATTCACCCCTCCACTTT CATQAVGYDSPLHF
TRBD2 TRBJ2-1 NA TRBV9 TGTGCCAGCAGCGCGGTCGGGACTAGCGGGAGGGCCAACAATGAGCAGTTCTTC CASSAVGTSGRANNEQFF
NA TRBJ1-1 NA TRBV5-4 TGTGCCAGCAGCGGAAAGACAGGTTTGAACACTGAAGCTTTCTTT CASSGKTGLNTEAFF
TRBD1 TRBJ1-4 NA TRBV6-5 TGTGCCAGCAAACCGGGACAGGGCAATGAAAAACTGTTTTTT CASKPGQGNEKLFF
NA TRBJ1-6 few TRBV9 TGTGCCAGCAGCGTAGCGGGGGGTGGTTCACCCCTCCACTTT CASSVAGGGSPLHF
NA TRBJ1-1 NA TRBV28 TGTGCCAGCCTCTTTGGTCAGGGTGTGAACACTGAAGCTTTCTTT CASLFGQGVNTEAFF